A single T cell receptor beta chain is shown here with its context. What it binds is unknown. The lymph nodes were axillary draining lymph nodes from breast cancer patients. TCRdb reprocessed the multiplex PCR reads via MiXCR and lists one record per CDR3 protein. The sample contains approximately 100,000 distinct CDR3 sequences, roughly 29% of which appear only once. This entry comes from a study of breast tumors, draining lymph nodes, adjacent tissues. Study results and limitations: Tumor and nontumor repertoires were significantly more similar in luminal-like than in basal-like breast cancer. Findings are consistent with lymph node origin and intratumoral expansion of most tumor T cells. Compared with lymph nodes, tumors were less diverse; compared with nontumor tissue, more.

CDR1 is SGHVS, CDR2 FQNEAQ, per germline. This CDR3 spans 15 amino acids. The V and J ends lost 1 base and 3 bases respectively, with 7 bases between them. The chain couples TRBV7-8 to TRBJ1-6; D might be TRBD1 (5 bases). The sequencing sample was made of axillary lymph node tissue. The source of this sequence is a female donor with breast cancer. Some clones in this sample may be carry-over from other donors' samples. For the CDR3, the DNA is TGTGCCAGCAGCTTAGAGGGGAACTATAATTCACCCCTCCACTTT. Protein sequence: CASSLEGNYNSPLHF. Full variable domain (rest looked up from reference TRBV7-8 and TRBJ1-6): GAGVSQSPRYKVAKRGQDVALRCDPISGHVSLFWYQQALGQGPEFLTYFQNEAQLDKSGLPSDRFFAERPEGSVSTLKIQRTQQEDSAVYLCASSLEGNYNSPLHFGNGTRLTVT.